These 2 T cell receptor beta chains came from one sample sequenced in a study of identical twins. Via MiXCR, TCRdb re-called the 5' RACE reads, giving one row per CDR3 protein. Of 1.5 million to 2 million distinct CDR3 sequences listed, more than 30% were seen once; the top ten hold around 0.25%. Sequencing input: cord blood. These receptors were taken from a newborn girl in good health.

This clonotype was counted at least ten times. The chain joins TRBV10-2 to TRBJ1-6, with TRBD1 matching over 10 bases. The CDR3 has 13 residues. V shed 8 bases, J shed 8 bases, and the junction held 3 bases outside the gene matches. Per the germline V gene, CDR1 is WSHSY and CDR2 is SAAADI. CDR3 residues: CASGGQGDSPLHF. In nucleotides, the CDR3 is TGCGCCAGCGGCGGACAGGGGGATTCACCCCTCCACTTT.

This clonotype was detected only a few times. The V and J genes are TRBV7-9 and TRBJ2-7, with TRBD1 matching 7 bases. The V segment lost 7 bases and the J segment 2 bases; nucleotides outside the gene matches: 11. Germline CDR1 is SEHNR and CDR2 is FQNEAQ (reference sequence). This CDR3 has 15 amino acids. Here the CDR3 reads CASTIDREAPYEQYF. CDR3 sequence (DNA): TGTGCCAGCACCATAGACAGGGAAGCCCCCTACGAGCAGTACTTC.